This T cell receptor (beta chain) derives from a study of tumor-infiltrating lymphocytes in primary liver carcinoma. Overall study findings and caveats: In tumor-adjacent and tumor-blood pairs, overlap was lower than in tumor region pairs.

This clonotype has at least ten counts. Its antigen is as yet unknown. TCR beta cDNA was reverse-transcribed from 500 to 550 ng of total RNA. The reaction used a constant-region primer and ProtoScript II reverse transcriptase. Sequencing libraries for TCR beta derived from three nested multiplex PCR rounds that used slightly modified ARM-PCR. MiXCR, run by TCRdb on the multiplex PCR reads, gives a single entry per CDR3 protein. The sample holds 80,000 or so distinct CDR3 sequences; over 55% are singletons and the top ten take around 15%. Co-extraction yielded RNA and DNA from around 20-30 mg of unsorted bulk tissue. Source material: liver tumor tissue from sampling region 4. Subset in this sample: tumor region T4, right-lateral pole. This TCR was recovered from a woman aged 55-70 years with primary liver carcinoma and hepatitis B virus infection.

CDR3 sequence reads: CARGGPLMNSPLHF. The CDR3, as DNA: TGTGCCCGGGGGGGGCCGTTGATGAATTCACCCCTCCACTTT. The rearrangement uses TRBV30 and TRBJ1-6; a possible D gene is TRBD1 (6 bases). Per germline, CDR1 GTSNPN and CDR2 SVGIG (reference sequence). The V and J ends lost 8 bases and 7 bases respectively, with 18 bases between them. The CDR3 runs 14 residues.